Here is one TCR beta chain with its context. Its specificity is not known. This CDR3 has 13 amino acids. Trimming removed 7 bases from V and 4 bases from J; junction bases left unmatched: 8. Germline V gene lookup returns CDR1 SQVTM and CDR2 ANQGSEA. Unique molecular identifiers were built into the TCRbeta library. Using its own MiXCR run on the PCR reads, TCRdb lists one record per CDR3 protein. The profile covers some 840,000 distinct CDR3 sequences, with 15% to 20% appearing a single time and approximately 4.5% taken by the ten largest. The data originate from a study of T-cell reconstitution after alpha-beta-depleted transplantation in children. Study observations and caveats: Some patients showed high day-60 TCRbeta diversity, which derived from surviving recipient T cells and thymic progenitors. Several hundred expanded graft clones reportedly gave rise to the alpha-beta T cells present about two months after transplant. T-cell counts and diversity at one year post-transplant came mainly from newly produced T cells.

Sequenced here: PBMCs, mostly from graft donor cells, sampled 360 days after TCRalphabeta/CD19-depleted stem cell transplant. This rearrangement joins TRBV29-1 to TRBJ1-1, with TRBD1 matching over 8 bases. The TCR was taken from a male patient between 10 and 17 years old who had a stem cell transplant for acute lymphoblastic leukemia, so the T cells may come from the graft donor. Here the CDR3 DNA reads TGCAGCGCCCAGGGGGCGGTGGGCACTGAAGCTTTCTTT. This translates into CSAQGAVGTEAFF.